These 7 T cell receptor beta chains were all obtained from the same sample, sequenced in a study of regulatory and conventional T cells in RAG deficiency. Repertoires were generated with immunoSEQ multiplex PCR, while TCRdb's copy carries only in-frame clones and drops some. The data contain 34,000 or so clones, over 75% of them singletons. The same data also went into a second study, on regulatory T cells. From that second work: Primers: 52 TRBV forward and 13 TRBJ reverse.

Sequences were obtained from CD8+ T cells sorted from blood. The receptors stem from a human donor in good health.

The chain couples TRBV27 to TRBJ2-7; D may be TRBD1 (5 bases). Trimming took 6 bases from V and 0 from J, leaving 12 bases between them. The germline V gene has CDR1 MNHEY and CDR2 SMNVEV (reference sequence). The CDR3 length is 14 residues. This CDR3 is CASRDTISSYEQYF. CDR3 bases: TGTGCCAGCAGGGACACTATCAGCTCCTACGAGCAGTACTTC.

This clone turned up a few times. The chain joins TRBV9 to TRBJ2-1; 7 bases match TRBD2. Germline CDR1 is SGDLS and CDR2 is YYNGEE. The CDR3 spans 16 residues. The junction had 11 bases not matched to a gene; V was cut back by 0 bases and J by 8 bases. CDR3 loop: CASSVALGEGHHEQFF. CDR3 coding DNA: TGTGCCAGCAGCGTAGCTTTGGGGGAGGGCCACCATGAGCAGTTCTTC.

The V gene is TRBV5-1, the J gene TRBJ2-2; no firm D call. This CDR3 spans 11 amino acids. Germline V lookup: CDR1 SGHRS, CDR2 YFSETQ. V dropped 2 bases and J dropped 10 bases, with 6 bases sitting between them. CDR3: CASSFSLELFF. In nucleotides, the CDR3 is TGCGCCAGCAGCTTTAGTTTGGAGCTGTTTTTT.

V is TRBV28 and J is TRBJ2-2; no definite D call. Germline-derived CDR1 and CDR2 are MDHEN and SYDVKM. The CDR3 spans 11 residues. V dropped 6 bases and J dropped 8 bases, with 7 bases sitting between them. CDR3 region: CASSPFGELFF. For the CDR3, the DNA is TGTGCCAGCAGCCCCTTTGGGGAGCTGTTTTTT.

The genes are TRBV5-4 and TRBJ2-1; D remains ambiguous. Trimming stripped 6 bases from V and 2 bases from J, with 9 bases between. The CDR3 covers 13 residues. Germline CDR1 SGHNT, CDR2 YYREEE (reference sequence). CDR3 region: CASKELTYNEQFF. The CDR3 coding sequence is TGTGCCAGCAAGGAGCTCACCTACAATGAGCAGTTCTTC.

CDR3 in DNA: TGCAGTGCTAGTTGGATCACTGGCCAGTTCTTC. Protein: CSASWITGQFF. This rearrangement joins TRBV20-1 to TRBJ2-1; D is undetermined. In germline, CDR1 is DFQATT, CDR2 SNEGSKA (reference sequence). The CDR3 loop spans 11 amino acids. Trimming pared 3 bases from V and 13 bases from J, leaving 13 bases between.

The chain recombines TRBV28 with TRBJ1-2; D might be TRBD1 (6 bases). Trimming stripped 5 bases from V and 6 bases from J, with 22 bases between. Per the germline V gene, CDR1 is MDHEN and CDR2 is SYDVKM. The length of the CDR3 is 16 residues. CDR3: CASSTQTGFHRDGYTF. For the CDR3, the DNA is TGTGCCAGCAGTACCCAAACAGGGTTTCATCGGGATGGCTACACCTTC.